The 4 T cell receptor beta chains reported below all come from one sample, sequenced in a study of blood T cell repertoires in COVID-19. Libraries were prepared by immunoSEQ multiplex PCR; TCRdb keeps only in-frame clonotypes and omits some of them. The data hold roughly 87,000 clones, with approximately 89% observed a single time. The sample comprised peripheral blood. The receptor set was obtained from a woman of 80 years or more with active COVID-19.

This sequence joins TRBV6-2 or TRBV6-3 and TRBJ2-5; 10 nucleotides align to TRBD2. Germline assignment: CDR1 MNHEY and CDR2 SVGEGT. This CDR3 has 15 amino acids. The ends lost 5 bases at V and 5 bases at J; junction bases unmatched: 8. CDR3 sequence (DNA): TGTGCCAGCAGTGCTCCGGGACTAGCGATCGAGACCCAGTACTTC. Its protein is CASSAPGLAIETQYF.

The rearrangement links TRBV19 to TRBJ1-2; D remains ambiguous. From germline, CDR1 is LNHDA and CDR2 SQIVND (reference sequence). Between the trimmed V and J ends, which lost 3 bases and 1 base, there was a span of 12 bases. There are 15 residues in the CDR3. The CDR3 nucleotides are TGTGCCAGTAGTATGGGAGTGGAGAATAACTATGGCTACACCTTC. It yields the protein CASSMGVENNYGYTF.

This sequence joins TRBV7-9 and TRBJ2-7, with a tentative D call TRBD2 (6 bases). This CDR3 contains 15 residues. The germline V and J ends were trimmed by 1 base and 5 bases, with 15 bases remaining between them. Per germline, CDR1 SEHNR and CDR2 FQNEAQ (reference sequence). CDR3 residues: CASSLVMSGRHEQYF. As DNA, the CDR3 is TGTGCCAGCAGCTTAGTAATGTCTGGGAGGCACGAGCAGTACTTC. The variable domain in full, with the rest retrieved from reference TRBV7-9 and TRBJ2-7, is DTGVSQNPRHKITKRGQNVTFRCDPISEHNRLYWYRQTLGQGPEFLTYFQNEAQLEKSRLLSDRFSAERPKGSFSTLEIQRTEQGDSAMYLCASSLVMSGRHEQYFGPGTRLTVT.

The chain combines TRBV9 with TRBJ2-3; 9 positions agree with TRBD2. The ends lost 6 bases at V and 5 bases at J; junction bases unmatched: 4. Germline V CDR1 and CDR2: SGDLS, YYNGEE. The CDR3 has 13 residues. The CDR3 region is CASTRAGGDTQYF. In nucleotides, the CDR3 is TGTGCCAGCACGCGAGCGGGAGGAGATACGCAGTATTTT. Looking up the rest from reference TRBV9 and TRBJ2-3 gives the full variable domain: DSGVTQTPKHLITATGQRVTLRCSPRSGDLSVYWYQQSLDQGLQFLIQYYNGEERAKGNILERFSAQQFPDLHSELNLSSLELGDSALYFCASTRAGGDTQYFGPGTRLTVL.